This TCR beta chain derives from a study of cytomegalovirus exposure and HLA in healthy donors. PCR involved 60 Vbeta and 13 Jbeta primers. TCRdb keeps only in-frame clones here, not all; method: immunoSEQ multiplex PCR. The table records some 150,000 clones, approximately 80% of them present only once. Sequenced material: PBMCs. This receptor was obtained from a woman in her twenties or thirties in good health and CMV-seropositive.

CDR3 residues: CASSKGQGAGYSYNEQFF. The CDR3 nucleotides read TGTGCCAGTAGTAAGGGACAGGGGGCAGGTTACTCCTACAATGAGCAGTTCTTC. The chain employs TRBV19 and TRBJ2-1; the match to TRBD1 covers 12 bases. This CDR3 region has 18 residues. Germline V CDR1 and CDR2: LNHDA, SQIVND (reference sequence). Losses at the gene ends were 4 bases for V and 0 bases for J; bases not matched to a gene: 7.